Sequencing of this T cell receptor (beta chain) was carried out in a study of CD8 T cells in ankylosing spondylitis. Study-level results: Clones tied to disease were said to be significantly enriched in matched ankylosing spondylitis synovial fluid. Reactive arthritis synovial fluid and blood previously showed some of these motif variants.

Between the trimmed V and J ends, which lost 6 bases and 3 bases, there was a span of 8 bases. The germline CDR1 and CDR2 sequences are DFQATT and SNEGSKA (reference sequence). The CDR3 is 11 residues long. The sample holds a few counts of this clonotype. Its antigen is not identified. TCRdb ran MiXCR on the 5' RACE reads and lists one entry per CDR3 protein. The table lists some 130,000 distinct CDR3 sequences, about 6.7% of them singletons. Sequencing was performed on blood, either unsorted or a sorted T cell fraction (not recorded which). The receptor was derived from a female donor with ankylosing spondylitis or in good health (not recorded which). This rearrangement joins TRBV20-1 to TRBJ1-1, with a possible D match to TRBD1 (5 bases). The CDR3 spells CSAAQDTEAFF. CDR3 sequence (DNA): TGCAGTGCGGCACAGGACACTGAAGCTTTCTTT.